This TCR beta chain originates from a study of OX40 agonist ivuxolimab in advanced cancers. Findings and caveats of the study: Fewer expanded clones were found on average in CD4+ than in CD8+ T cells.

The assay was immunoSEQ multiplex PCR, and TCRdb's table has in-frame clones only and misses some. The table lists over 60,000 clones, about 90% of them singletons. The sample holds a few counts of this clone. Its antigen is currently unknown. The CDR3 is made up of 13 amino acids. Trimming cost V 5 bases and J 5 bases; bases outside gene matches: 5. The V gene's germline CDR1 is SGHRS and CDR2 YFSETQ. The V and J genes are TRBV5-1 and TRBJ2-7; 9 positions agree with TRBD1. The sample was CD4+ or CD8+ T cells sorted from blood, taken in a trial of the OX40 agonist ivuxolimab. The TCR was taken from an adult with an advanced solid tumor such as melanoma, head and neck, liver or kidney cancer. CDR3 protein: CASRRGQGNEQYF. In DNA, the CDR3 is TGCGCCAGCAGGCGGGGACAGGGCAACGAGCAGTACTTC.